The 14 T cell receptor beta chains in this list originate from one sample, sequenced in a study of identifying expanded T cells in peripheral blood. Profiling relied on immunoSEQ multiplex PCR, and the TCRdb table lists in-frame clones only, not all of them. The table has 85,000 to 90,000 clones, approximately 86% seen once. The sequencing sample was made of blood. These receptors originate from a person between 18 and 69 years old in good health.

This clone was observed a few times. The V gene is TRBV6-5, the J gene TRBJ1-6; D gene unclear. Trimming shortened V by 2 bases and J by 8 bases, and 4 bases separated the two germline ends. The CDR3 has 12 amino acids. Per the germline V gene, CDR1 is MNHEY and CDR2 is SVGAGI. CDR3 in DNA: TGTGCCAGCAGTTACGGGGATTCACCCCTCCACTTT. Translating it yields CASSYGDSPLHF.

This sequence joins TRBV6-5 and TRBJ1-1, with D perhaps matching TRBD1 (6 bases). Germline V gene data show CDR1 as MNHEY and CDR2 as SVGAGI. The CDR3 is made up of 12 amino acids. With 7 bases removed from V and 5 bases from J, the gap between germline ends came to 11 bases. The CDR3 loop reads CASTTGRTEAFF. In nucleotides, the CDR3 is TGTGCCAGCACCACAGGGAGGACTGAAGCTTTCTTT.

The CDR3 DNA is TGTGCCAGCAGCCGCGGCCTCAGGGTCAACACCGGGGAGCTGTTTTTT. Amino acids: CASSRGLRVNTGELFF. The chain joins TRBV11-3 to TRBJ2-2; possible D gene TRBD1, 5 bases. Germline CDR1 SGHNT, CDR2 YENEEA. V was trimmed by 5 bases and J by 2 bases, leaving 15 bases between them. The CDR3 is 16 amino acids.

This rearrangement joins TRBV9 to TRBJ2-1, with 7 positions matching TRBD1. After removal of 0 bases from V and 6 bases from J, the junction contained 9 bases not matched to a gene. The germline gives CDR1 SGDLS, CDR2 YYNGEE. CDR3 length: 16 amino acids. The CDR3 coding sequence is TGTGCCAGCAGCGTAGGCGGACAGGTCGGTCTCAATGAGCAGTTCTTC. Protein product: CASSVGGQVGLNEQFF.

This clone has a single count. The chain carries TRBV15 and TRBJ1-5; 7 bases agree with TRBD1. Germline V gene sequence: CDR1 LNHNV, CDR2 YYDKDF (reference sequence). There are 15 residues in the CDR3. V was pared by 5 bases and J by 3 bases, with 7 bases of the junction left unmatched. The CDR3 spells CATSPETGYNQPQHF. CDR3 coding DNA: TGTGCCACCAGCCCCGAGACAGGGTACAATCAGCCCCAGCATTTT.

This chain joins TRBV7-9 and TRBJ1-1; the D is unclear. This CDR3 spans 13 amino acids. The V end was cut by 3 bases, the J end by 2 bases, with 7 bases between. The germline V gene encodes CDR1 SEHNR and CDR2 FQNEAQ (reference sequence). The chain's CDR3 is CASSFNENTEAFF. DNA for the CDR3: TGTGCCAGCAGCTTTAACGAAAACACTGAAGCTTTCTTT.

The chain uses TRBV13 and TRBJ1-2; 8 bases fit TRBD1. From germline, CDR1 is PRHDT and CDR2 FYEKMQ (reference sequence). V lost 5 bases to trimming and J lost 4 bases; unmatched junction nucleotides: 15. The CDR3 consists of 17 residues. The CDR3 DNA is TGTGCCAGCAGCCCGCACTCCGGACAGGGATGGTCCTATGGCTACACCTTC. As protein: CASSPHSGQGWSYGYTF.

The chain has TRBV27 and TRBJ1-1; TRBD1 is a possible D gene (5 bases). This CDR3 is built from 13 residues. V was cut by 8 bases and J by 3 bases, with 13 bases left in between. The germline gives CDR1 MNHEY, CDR2 SMNVEV (reference sequence). Here the CDR3 reads CASAPWGDTEAFF. The DNA of the CDR3 is TGTGCCAGCGCCCCATGGGGGGACACTGAAGCTTTCTTT.

This clone appeared a single time. The V and J genes are TRBV27 and TRBJ2-7, with a tentative D call TRBD2 (6 bases). Trimming took off 7 bases at V and 3 bases at J, with 16 bases between the two ends. CDR1 is MNHEY and CDR2 is SMNVEV in the germline V gene (reference sequence). There are 14 residues in the CDR3. CDR3 loop: CASKMGLQVYEQYF. The CDR3 coding sequence is TGTGCCAGCAAGATGGGACTTCAGGTCTACGAGCAGTACTTC.

This chain links TRBV10-1 with TRBJ1-2; D perhaps matches TRBD1 (5 bases). Trimming left V 7 bases short and J 3 bases short, with 18 bases between. Per the germline V gene, CDR1 is WNHNN and CDR2 is SYGVQD (reference sequence). CDR3 size: 15 residues. CDR3 loop: CASKTTLGRYYGYTF. The DNA for the CDR3 is TGCGCCAGCAAAACTACATTGGGACGGTACTATGGCTACACCTTC.

The chain uses TRBV2 and TRBJ2-1, with 8 bases fitting TRBD1. The CDR3 extends over 15 amino acids. The junction had 2 bases not matched to a gene; V was cut back by 1 base and J by 3 bases. CDR1 is SNHLY, CDR2 FYNNEI, per germline. DNA of the CDR3: TGTGCCAGCAGTGAAGGGACAGGGATCTACAATGAGCAGTTCTTC. This gives the protein CASSEGTGIYNEQFF.

The rearrangement links TRBV7-9 to TRBJ1-1; D possibly corresponds to TRBD1 (6 bases). The CDR3 is 16 residues long. Germline V gene sequence: CDR1 SEHNR, CDR2 FQNEAQ (reference sequence). V was clipped by 0 bases and J by 1 base, with 12 bases between them. CDR3 in amino acids: CASSLAPQGRNTEAFF. CDR3 in DNA: TGTGCCAGCAGCTTAGCCCCACAGGGACGGAACACTGAAGCTTTCTTT.

This clone was seen a single time. The chain joins TRBV19 to TRBJ1-5, with TRBD1 identical over 10 bases. V shed 1 base and J 7 bases; nucleotides not matched to a gene: 4. The CDR3 sequence is 15 residues long. The germline V gene has CDR1 LNHDA and CDR2 SQIVND (reference sequence). CDR3 in amino acids: CASSIADRGRQPQHF. CDR3 nucleotides: TGTGCCAGTAGTATAGCAGACAGGGGGCGACAGCCCCAGCATTTT.

J is TRBJ1-1 and V is TRBV6-5; 8 positions match TRBD1. V shed 0 bases, J shed 7 bases, and the junction held 10 bases outside the gene matches. Germline V gives CDR1 MNHEY, CDR2 SVGAGI. This CDR3 comprises 16 residues. CDR3 bases: TGTGCCAGCAGTTACTCGGGACAGGTACAAAGCCTTGAAGCTTTCTTT. Translated, it gives CASSYSGQVQSLEAFF.